Within the sample, the clone carrying this T cell receptor beta chain is medium-sized. No antigen is known for it. Since it is a stray read in a library aimed at alpha chains, this beta chain has a size that is not meaningful. This entry belongs to a study of spatial heterogeneity in lung cancer. Across the whole study: Fewer alpha-chain than beta-chain sequences were consistently detected.

Each TCR cDNA molecule carried a unique molecular identifier. Via MiXCR, TCRdb re-called the 5' RACE reads, giving one row per CDR3 protein. The sample includes 5,000 to 5,500 distinct CDR3 sequences, 30% to 35% of them seen just once. V lost 3 bases and J lost 12; bases outside the gene matches: 9. Germline V gene data show CDR1 as SGHRS and CDR2 as YFSETQ. This CDR3 has 14 amino acids. Study results and limitations: Ubiquitous expanded tumor TCRs surfaced in blood more at resection than they did at follow-up.

The sample's time point: sample taken at primary tumor resection. Researchers sequenced whole RNA taken from tumor, nontumor lung or frozen PBMC without sorting. Material: PBMCs, obtained at surgery. The chain is built from TRBV5-1 and TRBJ2-1, with 10 bases matching TRBD1. This receptor was identified in a female donor with early-stage non-small cell lung cancer. The CDR3 DNA is TGCGCCAGCAGCTCCGGGACAGGGGCTAGACGGCAGTTCTTC. It specifies CASSSGTGARRQFF.